One T cell receptor beta chain is described in this entry. The data originate from a study of blood T cell repertoires in COVID-19. For the study at large: Acute and convalescent COVID-19 specimens originated in the United States, Italy and Spain.

Per the authors' pipeline: By means of reference gene primer amplification, nucleated cell counts were estimated. Generated by immunoSEQ multiplex PCR, the TCRdb table keeps only in-frame clones and is missing some. The V and J calls and the clone size are those of that table, but D and trimming were determined from the DNA. The repertoire holds 20,000 to 30,000 clones, with approximately 92% as singletons. This TCR came from a human donor in a cohort sampled during active COVID-19. Sequencing was done on a sample of peripheral blood.

The CDR3 bases are TGTGCCAGCAGCCAAGATGGGACTAGCGTCGATACGCAGTATTTT. It specifies CASSQDGTSVDTQYF. The rearrangement joins TRBV4-2 to TRBJ2-3, with 10 bases fitting TRBD2. In germline, CDR1 is LGHNA, CDR2 YNFKEQ. V dropped 0 bases and J dropped 6; count of bases not matched to a gene: 3. The CDR3 is 15 amino acids.